This T cell receptor beta chain stems from a study of PD-1 blockade in classical Hodgkin lymphoma. Study outcomes and limitations: Lower baseline TCR diversity was reported for newly diagnosed patients than for healthy donors. The drivers behind the repertoire differences, possibly disease activity or prior therapy, remain undefined.

The CDR3 runs 18 residues. Deletions cut 1 base from V and 8 bases from J, with 23 bases between. Germline loops: CDR1 LGHNA, CDR2 YSLEER. Produced via immunoSEQ multiplex PCR; TCRdb's table is partial and in-frame only. The sample records approximately 23,000 clones, roughly 90% being singletons. A remark on this clone: Its antigen remains unknown.

Time point noted: newly diagnosed, previously untreated cHL patient sample. Negative selection with magnetic separation was used to purify CD4+ T cells from thawed PBMCs. PBMCs from patients with newly diagnosed, untreated classical Hodgkin lymphoma served as a comparison group for the relapsed/refractory trial patients. This clonotype was obtained from a human donor with classical Hodgkin lymphoma. Specimen: CD4+ T cells from blood. This chain connects TRBV4-3 to TRBJ2-2; perhaps D is TRBD1 or TRBD2 (6 bases each). The CDR3 is CASSQGPMGGADVGELFF. CDR3 coding DNA: TGCGCCAGCAGCCAAGGGCCTATGGGGGGCGCGGATGTTGGGGAGCTGTTTTTT.